One and the same sample provided the 13 T cell receptor beta chains below, sequenced in a study of blood T cells in healthy people across ages. A sample-barcoded 5' primer and a J-beta primer mix were used in a second PCR of roughly 7 to 11 cycles. TCRdb fed the 5' RACE reads into MiXCR, producing one record per CDR3 protein. Among fewer than 650,000 distinct CDR3 sequences, around 27% were seen once, and the ten largest hold approximately 3.6%. The same sample was also used in a study of T cells of mothers and their children.

Source material: blood. All receptors derive from a boy aged 2 to 10 in good health.

V gene TRBV20-1 combines with J gene TRBJ2-7, with TRBD1 matching over 8 bases. CDR1 DFQATT and CDR2 SNEGSKA come from the germline V gene (reference sequence). The CDR3 spans 14 residues. V was clipped by 6 bases and J by 2 bases; unmatched bases: 9. CDR3 in amino acids: CSAIGQGFPYEQYF. As DNA, the CDR3 is TGCAGTGCGATTGGACAGGGCTTCCCCTACGAGCAGTACTTC.

This clonotype was observed a few times. This chain uses TRBV12-3 or TRBV12-4 with TRBJ2-5; 13 nucleotides agree with TRBD2. This CDR3 contains 16 residues. Unmatched junction bases numbered 2, after V lost 3 bases and J lost 1 base. This CDR3 is CASSFGTSGVQETQYF. The CDR3 DNA sequence: TGTGCCAGCAGTTTCGGGACTAGCGGGGTCCAAGAGACCCAGTACTTC.

The chain couples TRBV19 to TRBJ1-1, with D possibly matching TRBD1 (6 bases). V dropped 1 base and J dropped 2 bases, with 11 bases sitting between them. Per germline, CDR1 LNHDA and CDR2 SQIVND (reference sequence). This CDR3 is built from 15 residues. This CDR3 is CASSIVGGANTEAFF. In DNA form, the CDR3 reads TGTGCCAGTAGTATAGTGGGGGGGGCCAACACTGAAGCTTTCTTT.

The V gene is TRBV19, the J gene TRBJ1-1, with TRBD1 matching over 9 bases. Trimming at V came to 8 bases and at J to 9 bases, leaving 7 bases not matched to a gene. CDR3 length equals 12 residues. Germline CDR1 LNHDA, CDR2 SQIVND (reference sequence). CDR3 sequence: CASGRTGAKAFF. DNA for the CDR3: TGTGCCAGTGGTCGGACAGGGGCAAAAGCTTTCTTT.

This chain uses TRBV11-2 with TRBJ2-2; either TRBD1 or TRBD2 may fit D (7 bases each). The germline CDR1 and CDR2 sequences are SGHAT and FQNNGV. This CDR3 comprises 17 residues. V was trimmed by 5 bases and J by 0 bases, leaving 16 bases between them. The CDR3 protein is CASSPPGGGPNTGELFF. CDR3 bases: TGTGCCAGCAGCCCTCCAGGGGGGGGTCCGAACACCGGGGAGCTGTTTTTT.

This chain links TRBV6-5 with TRBJ2-5; D is possibly TRBD1 (5 bases). Near its end, the DNA agrees better with TRBJ2-7, so the J call may be wrong. The CDR3 loop spans 14 amino acids. The V gene's germline CDR1 is MNHEY and CDR2 SVGAGI. The CDR3 nucleotides read TGTGCCAGCAGTTACTTTCGGACATCCTACGAGCAGTACTTC. Translation: CASSYFRTSYEQYF.

This clonotype was detected only a few times. V is TRBV20-1 and J is TRBJ2-5, with TRBD1 identical over 9 bases. The J call may be in error: the DNA end matches TRBJ2-7 better. Germline CDR1 reads DFQATT; CDR2 reads SNEGSKA (reference sequence). This CDR3 spans 11 amino acids. CDR3 DNA sequence: TGCAGTGCAGGACAGGGGCCCGAGCAGTACTTC. Protein product: CSAGQGPEQYF.

This chain uses TRBV7-9 with TRBJ1-6; D unresolved. The CDR3 is 14 residues long. From germline, CDR1 is SEHNR and CDR2 FQNEAQ (reference sequence). V lost 0 bases to trimming and J lost 7 bases, with 7 bases between them. CDR3 DNA sequence: TGTGCCAGCAGCTTAGCAGCGACGAATTCACCCCTCCACTTT. It yields the protein CASSLAATNSPLHF.

This clonotype was counted a few times. The V call is TRBV19, the J call TRBJ1-1; D might be TRBD1 (5 bases). The V end lost 8 bases, the J end lost 0 bases, and 13 bases lay between the germline ends. The germline gives CDR1 LNHDA, CDR2 SQIVND (reference sequence). The CDR3 consists of 14 residues. The CDR3 spells CASRATGLNTEAFF. DNA of the CDR3: TGTGCCAGTCGGGCTACAGGCTTGAACACTGAAGCTTTCTTT.

The rearrangement joins TRBV7-2 to TRBJ2-3; D gene unclear. Germline V CDR1 and CDR2: SGHTA, FQGNSA. The length of the CDR3 is 13 residues. The germline V and J ends were trimmed by 1 base and 6 bases, with 8 bases remaining between them. CDR3 in DNA: TGTGCCAGCAGCTTAGAAGTACTCGATACGCAGTATTTT. This sequence encodes CASSLEVLDTQYF.

This chain uses TRBV24-1 with TRBJ2-1, with D maybe TRBD2 (6 bases). Germline CDR1 reads KGHDR; CDR2 reads SFDVKD. V was shortened by 1 base and J by 7 bases, with 7 bases between the two germline ends. The CDR3 consists of 13 residues. CDR3 DNA sequence: TGTGCCACCAGTGATTTAGGGAGGAATGAGCAGTTCTTC. Protein sequence: CATSDLGRNEQFF.

This chain uses TRBV10-3 with TRBJ2-1; 11 bases are shared with TRBD2. CDR3 length: 16 amino acids. With 3 bases clipped from V and 4 bases from J, the junction kept 5 bases outside the gene matches. Germline V gene data show CDR1 as ENHRY and CDR2 as SYGVKD. In nucleotides, the CDR3 is TGTGCCATCAGTGATATAGCGGGAGGGGTGTACAATGAGCAGTTCTTC. Translated: CAISDIAGGVYNEQFF.

As concerns this clonotype: Its ends do not fully match the called genes, so a read error is possible. V is TRBV24-1 and J is TRBJ2-5, with a tentative D call TRBD1 (5 bases). Germline CDR1 reads KGHDR; CDR2 reads SFDVKD. The CDR3 contains 13 residues. The CDR3 coding sequence is TGTGCCACCAGTTCAGGGTTTCAAGAGCCCCAGTACTTC. Encoded protein: CATSSGFQEPQYF.